These T cell receptor beta chains were read from a single sample in a study of T cells after yellow fever vaccination. TCRdb ran MiXCR on the 5' RACE reads and lists one entry per CDR3 protein. The table lists under 500,000 distinct CDR3 sequences, about 17% of them singletons. Sequenced here: PBMCs, sampled before the yellow fever booster vaccination. The receptors were sampled from a man aged 18 to 29 who received the YFV17D yellow fever vaccine. Both conserved end residues are trimmed from each CDR3. Each record gives: CDR3 protein, D gene, V gene. A D gene is named only where the DNA matches it firmly.

ASSVTGLSSDTQY | . | TRBV9
ASSPRVVDTQY | . | TRBV7-2
ASSPTALRGYT | . | TRBV13
ASSLQRGGVDNEQF | TRBD2 | TRBV11-2
SARVTANTEAF | . | TRBV20-1
ASSWTGSYNEQF | . | TRBV12-3/TRBV12-4
SVEDQSKGRGTEAF | TRBD1 | TRBV29-1
ASSLVAGEGYT | . | TRBV11-2
SASPGLGGGEQY | . | TRBV20-1
ASSLSGNGYT | . | TRBV4-3
ASSPFTGGSEAF | . | TRBV6-5
ASSPQAGGEDIQY | TRBD2 | TRBV4-3
ASGPGQGYGYT | TRBD1 | TRBV12-5
ASSFWDRGADTQY | TRBD1 | TRBV12-3/TRBV12-4
ASRLDGSNEQY | . | TRBV6-2/TRBV6-3
ASSQVYITYNEQF | . | TRBV4-3
ASSLAQAGDTQY | . | TRBV5-6
ASREGVGEQY | . | TRBV12-3/TRBV12-4
SVATSEGQLRDTQY | TRBD2 | TRBV29-1
SGTTGPLVSNQPQH | . | TRBV20-1
ASSPGTGVWGTDTQY | TRBD1 | TRBV6-5
ASSLEGPETQY | . | TRBV27
ASSVSGSLYNEKLF | . | TRBV9